A single sample is the source of the 8 T cell receptor beta chains below, sequenced in a study of blood T cell repertoires in COVID-19. Repertoires were generated with immunoSEQ multiplex PCR, while TCRdb's copy carries only in-frame clones and drops some. The sample has over 150,000 clones, roughly 89% seen once. Sequencing was carried out using peripheral blood. The receptors stem from a man aged 45 to 65 with acute or convalescent COVID-19.

This chain uses TRBV30 with TRBJ2-3; tentatively, D is TRBD2 (6 bases). V was trimmed by 4 bases and J by 3 bases, leaving 14 bases between them. Germline lookup yields CDR1 GTSNPN and CDR2 SVGIG (reference sequence). There are 14 residues in the CDR3. The CDR3 is CAWNSGLGTDTQYF. As DNA, the CDR3 is TGTGCCTGGAACAGCGGGTTGGGTACAGATACGCAGTATTTT.

In nucleotides, the CDR3 is TGTGCCAGCAGCCGACCCGGGAGTGTCGGGGCCAACGTCCTGACTTTC. Amino acid sequence: CASSRPGSVGANVLTF. This chain links TRBV27 with TRBJ2-6; weak D call: TRBD2 (6 bases). Trimming removed 6 bases at V and 4 bases at J, with 16 bases between. The CDR3 extends over 16 amino acids. Germline V CDR1 and CDR2: MNHEY, SMNVEV (reference sequence).

The chain joins TRBV6-2 or TRBV6-3 to TRBJ1-1; no reliable D call. Germline V gene lookup returns CDR1 MNHEY and CDR2 SVGEGT. The CDR3 has 15 amino acids. Trimming removed 0 bases from V and 2 bases from J, with 10 bases in between. The CDR3 nucleotides are TGTGCCAGCAGTTACTCACCGAGAATTAACACTGAAGCTTTCTTT. This gives the protein CASSYSPRINTEAFF.

The chain recombines TRBV24-1 with TRBJ1-3, with a possible D match to TRBD1 (5 bases). CDR3 length: 15 amino acids. Germline V gene data show CDR1 as KGHDR and CDR2 as SFDVKD. Between the trimmed V and J ends, which lost 4 bases and 4 bases, there was a span of 13 bases. This chain's CDR3 is CATSDPAGDGNTIYF. The CDR3 DNA is TGTGCCACCAGTGACCCCGCGGGGGACGGAAACACCATATATTTT.

The gene calls are TRBV19 and TRBJ1-5; D might be TRBD1 (5 bases). CDR1 and CDR2 (germline): LNHDA, SQIVND (reference sequence). Trimming took off 5 bases at V and 5 bases at J, with 16 bases between the two ends. CDR3 size: 15 residues. The DNA for the CDR3 is TGTGCCAGTAGTCCCACCGGGGCGGGGGATCAGCCCCAGCATTTT. The encoded protein is CASSPTGAGDQPQHF.

CDR3: CASSLMRYGYTF. The CDR3 nucleotides are TGTGCCAGCAGCTTAATGAGATATGGCTACACCTTC. The chain has TRBV28 and TRBJ1-2; no firm D call. CDR1 and CDR2 from the germline V gene are MDHEN and SYDVKM. The CDR3 sequence is 12 residues long. V lost 6 bases to trimming and J lost 5 bases, with 10 bases between them.

V is TRBV30 and J is TRBJ2-7; TRBD2 matches 15 bases. The germline V gene has CDR1 GTSNPN and CDR2 SVGIG (reference sequence). The trim removed 0 bases at V and 4 bases at J, leaving 13 bases unmatched. The CDR3 contains 19 residues. The CDR3 DNA is TGTGCCTGGAGTGTACCCCCGGGACTAGCGGGAGGAAGACCATACGAGCAGTACTTC. This translates into CAWSVPPGLAGGRPYEQYF.

The CDR3 DNA follows: TGCGCCAGCAGCCAAGAGGTACTTCCCAATGAGCAGTTCTTC. Encoded protein: CASSQEVLPNEQFF. V is TRBV4-1 and J is TRBJ2-1; D ambiguous. The germline V gene has CDR1 MGHRA and CDR2 YSYEKL. V shed 0 bases and J shed 6 bases, with 9 bases lying between them. The CDR3 extends over 14 amino acids.